Sequencing of this T cell receptor beta chain was carried out in a study of blood T cell repertoires in COVID-19. Across the whole study: The study drew acute and convalescent COVID-19 samples from the United States, Italy and Spain. Sources were T cells, B-cell-depleted T cells, or PBMCs; the material itself was cDNA or gDNA.

Seattle-derived patients entered the study during active infection and were followed longitudinally. Original processing methods: Amplification with reference gene primers provided the estimates of nucleated cell counts. Here immunoSEQ multiplex PCR was the method, and the copy in TCRdb shows in-frame clones only, minus some. Clone size and V and J calls were adopted from that table, with D and trimming inferred from the DNA. The sample yields approximately 530,000 clones, approximately 91% seen once. V gave up 6 bases and J gave up 0 bases, with 12 bases separating them. Germline-derived CDR1 and CDR2 are MDHEN and SYDVKM. CDR3 length: 15 residues.

The rearrangement links TRBV28 to TRBJ1-3, with D possibly being TRBD1 (6 bases). Source material: peripheral blood. The sequence came from a woman aged 45-65 years with COVID-19, enrolled during active disease. CDR3 residues: CASSDPTGSGNTIYF. The CDR3 region has the DNA TGTGCCAGCAGCGACCCGACAGGCTCTGGAAACACCATATATTTT. Full variable domain (missing parts from reference TRBV28 and TRBJ1-3): DVKVTQSSRYLVKRTGEKVFLECVQDMDHENMFWYRQDPGLGLRLIYFSYDVKMKEKGDIPEGYSVSREKKERFSLILESASTNQTSMYLCASSDPTGSGNTIYFGEGSWLTVV.